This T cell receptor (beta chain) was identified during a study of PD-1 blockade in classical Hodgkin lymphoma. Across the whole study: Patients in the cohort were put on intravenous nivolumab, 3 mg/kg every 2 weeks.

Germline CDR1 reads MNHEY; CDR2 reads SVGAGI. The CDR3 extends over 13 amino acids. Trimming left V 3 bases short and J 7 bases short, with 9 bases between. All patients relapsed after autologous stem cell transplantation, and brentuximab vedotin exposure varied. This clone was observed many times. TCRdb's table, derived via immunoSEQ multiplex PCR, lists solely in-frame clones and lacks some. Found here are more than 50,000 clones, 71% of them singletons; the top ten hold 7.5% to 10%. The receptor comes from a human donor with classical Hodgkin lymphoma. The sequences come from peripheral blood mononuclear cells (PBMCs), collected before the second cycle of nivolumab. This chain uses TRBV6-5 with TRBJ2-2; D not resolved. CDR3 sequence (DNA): TGTGCCAGCAGTTATTCCGACTTCGGGGAGCTGTTTTTT. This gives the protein CASSYSDFGELFF.